Each of the 24 T cell receptor beta chains below was sequenced from the same sample in a study of T cell responses to AZD1222 COVID-19 vaccine. Profiled with immunoSEQ multiplex PCR; TCRdb holds only in-frame clones, not every one. The repertoire holds 95,000 or so clones, with under 90% as singletons. Sequenced material: peripheral blood, taken on day 0 of MenACWY control vaccination. These receptors all come from an adult in good health.

The rearrangement joins TRBV11-3 to TRBJ2-1, with D possibly matching TRBD2 (6 bases). V was cut by 1 base and J by 1 base, with 11 bases left in between. The germline CDR1 and CDR2 sequences are SGHNT and YENEEA. The CDR3 runs 16 residues. The CDR3 sequence is CASSLGLDTSYNEQFF. In DNA form, the CDR3 reads TGTGCCAGCAGCTTAGGACTAGATACTTCCTACAATGAGCAGTTCTTC.

This clone has just one count. The chain uses TRBV6-1 and TRBJ1-5, with D possibly TRBD1 on 6 matching bases. The CDR3 has 14 amino acids. The V gene's germline CDR1 is MNHNS and CDR2 SASEGT. Trimming stripped 2 bases from V and 7 bases from J, with 12 bases between. The CDR3 spells CASSERGGPQPQHF. In DNA, the CDR3 is TGTGCCAGCAGTGAAAGGGGGGGGCCGCAGCCCCAGCATTTT.

The chain joins TRBV6-5 to TRBJ2-1, with D possibly TRBD2 on 5 matching bases. Germline lookup yields CDR1 MNHEY and CDR2 SVGAGI. This CDR3 comprises 14 residues. V was shortened by 7 bases and J by 4 bases, with 14 bases between the two germline ends. CDR3 residues: CASKGRAAYNEQFF. The CDR3, as DNA: TGTGCCAGCAAAGGGCGGGCGGCTTACAATGAGCAGTTCTTC.

J is TRBJ1-1 and V is TRBV5-4; D gene uncertain. Germline V gene data show CDR1 as SGHNT and CDR2 as YYREEE (reference sequence). The CDR3 spans 17 residues. Trimming left V 0 bases short and J 0 bases short, with 15 bases between. CDR3 DNA: TGTGCCAGCAGCTTGGATGTAGGTGGGCAGGTGAACACTGAAGCTTTCTTT. Its translation is CASSLDVGGQVNTEAFF.

J is TRBJ2-2 and V is TRBV4-2, with a possible D match to TRBD2 (6 bases). CDR1 is LGHNA, CDR2 YNFKEQ, per germline. V lost 0 bases to trimming and J lost 2 bases, with 16 bases between them. CDR3 size: 18 residues. The CDR3 region is CASSQDAGRRLNTGELFF. The DNA of the CDR3 is TGTGCCAGCAGCCAAGATGCAGGGAGGCGGTTAAACACCGGGGAGCTGTTTTTT.

The genes are TRBV7-9 and TRBJ2-1, with TRBD1 matching over 8 bases. Germline V gives CDR1 SEHNR, CDR2 FQNEAQ (reference sequence). The CDR3 runs 15 residues. Unmatched junction bases numbered 4, after V lost 5 bases and J lost 1 base. The chain's CDR3 is CASSPGQGSYNEQFF. CDR3 in DNA: TGTGCCAGCAGCCCTGGACAGGGATCCTACAATGAGCAGTTCTTC.

The chain is built from TRBV12-3 or TRBV12-4 and TRBJ1-4; D ambiguous. Trimming stripped 0 bases from V and 7 bases from J, with 3 bases between. The CDR3 loop spans 12 amino acids. CDR3 residues: CASSLAPEKLFF. In nucleotides, the CDR3 is TGTGCCAGCAGTTTAGCGCCTGAAAAACTGTTTTTT.

The chain links TRBV9 to TRBJ2-2, with 13 bases that match TRBD2. The CDR3 consists of 17 residues. Germline values: CDR1 SGDLS, CDR2 YYNGEE. With 4 bases clipped from V and 1 base from J, the junction kept 4 bases outside the gene matches. CDR3 amino acids: CASSHGLAGVNTGELFF. Written as DNA, the CDR3 is TGTGCCAGCAGCCACGGACTAGCGGGGGTGAACACCGGGGAGCTGTTTTTT.

CDR3 coding DNA: TGCGCCAGCAGCTTGGCCGGGACATGGAACACTGAAGCTTTCTTT. This encodes CASSLAGTWNTEAFF. The chain combines TRBV5-1 with TRBJ1-1; tentative D call: TRBD1 (6 bases). The length of the CDR3 is 15 residues. In germline, CDR1 is SGHRS, CDR2 YFSETQ. The V end was cut by 0 bases, the J end by 1 base, with 10 bases between.

The V call is TRBV27, the J call TRBJ1-6, with D perhaps TRBD1 (5 bases). Germline CDR1 and CDR2: MNHEY and SMNVEV (reference sequence). Between the trimmed V and J ends, which lost 8 bases and 8 bases, there was a span of 16 bases. The CDR3 loop spans 14 amino acids. In DNA, the CDR3 is TGTGCCAGCGGGGAAGGGACGTCCTATTCACCCCTCCACTTT. This gives the protein CASGEGTSYSPLHF.

The genes are TRBV10-2 and TRBJ1-1; no firm D call. CDR3 size: 13 residues. Germline values: CDR1 WSHSY, CDR2 SAAADI. The germline V and J ends were trimmed by 6 bases and 3 bases, with 11 bases remaining between them. As DNA, the CDR3 is TGCGCCAGCAGGTGGAGGATACACACTGAAGCTTTCTTT. Protein product: CASRWRIHTEAFF.

The chain employs TRBV5-6 and TRBJ1-2; D unresolved. The CDR3 covers 15 residues. Germline loops: CDR1 SGHDT, CDR2 YYEEEE. V was shortened by 4 bases and J by 2 bases, with 15 bases between the two germline ends. The CDR3 sequence is CASSPPGIPNYGYTF. The CDR3 DNA reads as TGTGCCAGCAGCCCACCCGGGATCCCGAACTATGGCTACACCTTC.

V is TRBV18 and J is TRBJ1-2; D perhaps matches TRBD1 (6 bases). The CDR3 loop spans 13 amino acids. V lost 2 bases and J lost 8, with 12 bases in between. Germline V gene sequence: CDR1 KGHSH, CDR2 LQKENI. CDR3 sequence: CASSPGRTVGYTF. As DNA, the CDR3 is TGTGCCAGCTCACCAGGCCGGACAGTCGGCTACACCTTC.

The J gene is TRBJ2-7, the V gene TRBV9; 11 nucleotides agree with TRBD1. The CDR3 loop spans 16 amino acids. Germline V gene lookup returns CDR1 SGDLS and CDR2 YYNGEE. V shed 0 bases, J shed 3 bases, and the junction held 5 bases outside the gene matches. The CDR3 DNA is TGTGCCAGCAGCGTAGGTGGACAGGGGGCGGACTACGAGCAGTACTTC. It specifies CASSVGGQGADYEQYF.

This chain uses TRBV11-2 with TRBJ1-2; D is uncertain. The CDR3 totals 14 residues. V shed 1 base and J shed 1 base, with 7 bases lying between them. Germline lookup yields CDR1 SGHAT and CDR2 FQNNGV. CDR3 in amino acids: CASSLVALNYGYTF. The CDR3, as DNA: TGTGCCAGCAGCTTAGTTGCACTTAACTATGGCTACACCTTC.

This clone has a single count. V and J are TRBV7-9 and TRBJ2-5, with unresolved D. Per germline, CDR1 SEHNR and CDR2 FQNEAQ (reference sequence). This CDR3 is built from 13 residues. Trimming took 7 bases from V and 2 from J, leaving 11 bases between them. This CDR3 is CASTGRHQETQYF. The CDR3 region has the DNA TGTGCCAGCACTGGAAGGCATCAAGAGACCCAGTACTTC. The variable domain in full, completed from reference TRBV7-9 and TRBJ2-5, reads DTGVSQNPRHKITKRGQNVTFRCDPISEHNRLYWYRQTLGQGPEFLTYFQNEAQLEKSRLLSDRFSAERPKGSFSTLEIQRTEQGDSAMYLCASTGRHQETQYFGPGTRLLVL.

V and J are TRBV18 and TRBJ1-5, with D possibly TRBD1 on 6 matching bases. V lost 5 bases and J lost 7, with 21 bases in between. Germline loops: CDR1 KGHSH, CDR2 LQKENI. The CDR3 spans 16 residues. CDR3: CASSTSSGVIGQPQHF. The CDR3 bases are TGTGCCAGCTCAACGTCTTCAGGGGTGATTGGACAGCCCCAGCATTTT. The whole variable domain, filled in from reference TRBV18 and TRBJ1-5, reads NAGVMQNPRHLVRRRGQEARLRCSPMKGHSHVYWYRQLPEEGLKFMVYLQKENIIDESGMPKERFSAEFPKEGPSILRIQQVVRGDSAAYFCASSTSSGVIGQPQHFGDGTRLSIL.

This sequence joins TRBV5-1 and TRBJ1-6, with TRBD1 identical over 8 bases. The CDR3 covers 14 residues. CDR1 and CDR2 from the germline V gene are SGHRS and YFSETQ. Trimming cost V 3 bases and J 9 bases; bases outside gene matches: 5. CDR3 nucleotides: TGCGCCAGCAGCTCGGGACAGGTGGCTTCACCCCTCCACTTT. Amino acid sequence: CASSSGQVASPLHF. Full variable domain (missing parts from reference TRBV5-1 and TRBJ1-6): KAGVTQTPRYLIKTRGQQVTLSCSPISGHRSVSWYQQTPGQGLQFLFEYFSETQRNKGNFPGRFSGRQFSNSRSEMNVSTLELGDSALYLCASSSGQVASPLHFGNGTRLTVT.

A single count supports this clone. The chain couples TRBV29-1 to TRBJ2-5; D remains ambiguous. Per the germline V gene, CDR1 is SQVTM and CDR2 is ANQGSEA. This CDR3 has 10 residues. The V end lost 4 bases, the J end lost 5 bases, and 5 bases lay between the germline ends. Here the CDR3 reads CSVGKETQYF. DNA for the CDR3: TGCAGCGTTGGAAAGGAGACCCAGTACTTC.

This clone was detected once. The J gene is TRBJ2-3, the V gene TRBV4-3, with 9 bases fitting TRBD2. CDR1 is LGHNA, CDR2 YSLEER, per germline. This CDR3 is 15 amino acids long. V shed 4 bases, J shed 5 bases, and the junction held 7 bases outside the gene matches. The CDR3 is CASSPEAGGVDTQYF. For the CDR3, the DNA is TGCGCCAGCAGCCCCGAAGCGGGGGGCGTAGATACGCAGTATTTT.

Regarding this clone: The same CDR3 also results from other DNA sequences found in this sample. The chain carries TRBV5-1 and TRBJ1-5; a possible D gene is TRBD1 (5 bases). CDR3 length: 15 residues. Germline V gene sequence: CDR1 SGHRS, CDR2 YFSETQ. The V end was cut by 2 bases, the J end by 2 bases, with 11 bases between. CDR3 protein: CASSLGGTGNQPQHF. The CDR3 DNA follows: TGCGCCAGCAGCTTAGGAGGGACGGGCAATCAGCCCCAGCATTTT.

This chain joins TRBV7-9 and TRBJ1-1, with TRBD1 identical over 8 bases. CDR3 length: 13 amino acids. Unmatched junction bases numbered 8, after V lost 8 bases and J lost 6 bases. Germline values: CDR1 SEHNR, CDR2 FQNEAQ (reference sequence). The DNA for the CDR3 is TGTGCCAGCGGGGGACAGGCGTTACCTGAAGCTTTCTTT. The encoded protein is CASGGQALPEAFF.

Points on this clone: The junction shows a germline mismatch at one end, possibly a read error. The genes are TRBV7-7 and TRBJ2-1; D is possibly TRBD2 (5 bases). Germline CDR1 SSHAT, CDR2 FNYEAQ (reference sequence). This CDR3 contains 12 residues. The CDR3 coding sequence is TGTGCTAGCAGCTCGGAGGACAATGAGCAGTTCTTC. Encoded protein: CASSSEDNEQFF.

The rearrangement joins TRBV18 to TRBJ1-6; no clear D gene. Deletions cut 3 bases from V and 9 bases from J, with 12 bases between. The CDR3 has 14 residues. Germline CDR1 is KGHSH and CDR2 is LQKENI. Here the CDR3 reads CASSPQTLGSPLHF. The CDR3 nucleotides read TGTGCCAGCTCACCGCAGACCCTTGGTTCACCCCTCCACTTT.